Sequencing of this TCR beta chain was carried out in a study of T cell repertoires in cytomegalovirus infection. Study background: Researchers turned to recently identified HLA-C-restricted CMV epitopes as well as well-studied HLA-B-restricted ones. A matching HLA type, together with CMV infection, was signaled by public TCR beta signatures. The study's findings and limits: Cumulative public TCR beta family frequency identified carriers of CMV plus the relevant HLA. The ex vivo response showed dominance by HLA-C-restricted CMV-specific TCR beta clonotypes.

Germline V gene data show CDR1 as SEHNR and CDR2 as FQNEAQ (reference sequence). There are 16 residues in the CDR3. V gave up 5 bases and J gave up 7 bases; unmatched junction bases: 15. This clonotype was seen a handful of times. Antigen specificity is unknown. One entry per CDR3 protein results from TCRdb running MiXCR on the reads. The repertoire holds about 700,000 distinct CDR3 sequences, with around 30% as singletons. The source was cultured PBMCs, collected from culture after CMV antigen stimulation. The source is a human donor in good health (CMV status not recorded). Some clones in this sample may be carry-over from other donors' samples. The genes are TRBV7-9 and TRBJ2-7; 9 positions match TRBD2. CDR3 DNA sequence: TGTGCCAGCAGCCCTCCCCTAGCGGGATCGGGAGGGGAGCAGTACTTC. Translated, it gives CASSPPLAGSGGEQYF.